One and the same sample provided the 21 T cell receptor beta chains below, sequenced in a study of T-cell reconstitution after alpha-beta-depleted transplantation in children. It was with unique molecular identifiers that the TCRbeta library was prepared. TCRdb redid the calling of the PCR reads with MiXCR, one entry per CDR3 protein. The repertoire holds hundreds of thousands of distinct CDR3 sequences, with 16% as singletons. The material sequenced was PBMCs, mostly from graft donor cells, taken 360 days after TCRalphabeta/CD19-depleted stem cell transplant. The receptor set was obtained from a male patient between 10 and 17 years old who had a stem cell transplant for acute lymphoblastic leukemia, so the T cells may come from the graft donor.

The chain recombines TRBV12-3 or TRBV12-4 with TRBJ1-5; no firm D call. The CDR3 extends over 13 amino acids. Trimming shortened V by 8 bases and J by 5 bases, and 13 bases separated the two germline ends. The CDR3 sequence: CASSKESDQPQHF. The CDR3 DNA is TGTGCCAGCTCTAAAGAGTCCGATCAGCCCCAGCATTTT.

This clonotype was seen only a few times. The rearrangement uses TRBV7-9 and TRBJ2-2; 9 bases are shared with TRBD2. The V gene end was trimmed by 3 bases and the J gene end by 1 base; junction bases not matched to a gene: 3. Germline loops: CDR1 SEHNR, CDR2 FQNEAQ (reference sequence). CDR3 length: 16 residues. For the CDR3, the DNA is TGTGCCAGCAGCTTTATACTAGCGGGGAACACCGGGGAGCTGTTTTTT. This translates into CASSFILAGNTGELFF. The variable domain in full, completed from reference TRBV7-9 and TRBJ2-2, reads DTGVSQNPRHKITKRGQNVTFRCDPISEHNRLYWYRQTLGQGPEFLTYFQNEAQLEKSRLLSDRFSAERPKGSFSTLEIQRTEQGDSAMYLCASSFILAGNTGELFFGEGSRLTVL.

The V gene is TRBV14, the J gene TRBJ2-5; perhaps TRBD1 as D (5 bases). In germline, CDR1 is SGHDN, CDR2 FVKESK. The ends were cut back, 0 bases at V and 5 bases at J, with 16 bases in the middle. CDR3 length: 16 amino acids. The CDR3 coding sequence is TGTGCCAGCAGCCAAGATTGGGGCCCGACACGGGAGACCCAGTACTTC. Translation: CASSQDWGPTRETQYF.

V is TRBV25-1 and J is TRBJ2-6, with no clear D. The germline CDR1 and CDR2 sequences are MGHDK and SYGVNS. V was shortened by 1 base and J by 2 bases, with 0 bases between the two germline ends. The CDR3 covers 13 residues. CDR3 nucleotide sequence: TGTGCCAGCAGTGAATCTGGGGCCAACGTCCTGACTTTC. Its translation: CASSESGANVLTF. Looking up the rest from reference TRBV25-1 and TRBJ2-6 gives the full variable domain: EADIYQTPRYLVIGTGKKITLECSQTMGHDKMYWYQQDPGMELHLIHYSYGVNSTEKGDLSSESTVSRIRTEHFPLTLESARPSHTSQYLCASSESGANVLTFGAGSRLTVL.

The table lists this clonotype with many counts. The chain carries TRBV29-1 and TRBJ2-1, with D possibly matching TRBD2 (6 bases). CDR3 size: 11 residues. V lost 4 bases and J 9 bases, leaving 10 bases between the germline ends. The germline V gene has CDR1 SQVTM and CDR2 ANQGSEA. The CDR3 coding sequence is TGCAGCGTTGTTGGAGGGAGTGAGCAGTTCTTC. It is translated as CSVVGGSEQFF.

The genes are TRBV12-3 or TRBV12-4 and TRBJ2-1; TRBD2 matches at 11 bases. CDR3 length: 18 amino acids. V lost 6 bases, J lost 0 bases, and 10 bases stayed unmatched. The DNA of the CDR3 is TGTGCCAGCAGGAAACTCAGACTAGCGGGACCCTCCTACAATGAGCAGTTCTTC. This translates into CASRKLRLAGPSYNEQFF.

The gene calls are TRBV5-1 and TRBJ1-1, with TRBD1 matching 8 bases. V gave up 4 bases and J gave up 6 bases; unmatched junction bases: 8. The length of the CDR3 is 14 residues. Germline-derived CDR1 and CDR2 are SGHRS and YFSETQ. The CDR3 DNA follows: TGCGCCAGCAGCCCAAGGACAGGGAGTGCTGAAGCTTTCTTT. Protein product: CASSPRTGSAEAFF.

This clonotype was seen more than once but under ten times. This chain joins TRBV29-1 and TRBJ2-7, with 7 nucleotides matching TRBD1. Per the germline V gene, CDR1 is SQVTM and CDR2 is ANQGSEA. CDR3 length: 16 amino acids. J gave up 0 bases and V 3 bases, and 11 bases lay outside the gene matches. CDR3 DNA: TGCAGCGTTGACCCGGGACAGAAAACTGCCTCCTACGAGCAGTACTTC. It encodes CSVDPGQKTASYEQYF.

The chain is built from TRBV12-3 or TRBV12-4 and TRBJ1-2, with TRBD1 as a possible D gene (6 bases). Trimming removed 3 bases at V and 4 bases at J, with 12 bases between. This CDR3 is 14 amino acids long. CDR3 region: CASSFAGETYGYTF. The CDR3, as DNA: TGTGCCAGCAGTTTTGCAGGGGAAACCTATGGCTACACCTTC.

This clonotype was recorded a few times. The chain couples TRBV20-1 to TRBJ2-4; D is possibly TRBD1 (6 bases). Germline values: CDR1 DFQATT, CDR2 SNEGSKA (reference sequence). The CDR3 is 15 amino acids. With 6 bases removed from V and 0 bases from J, the gap between germline ends came to 15 bases. The DNA of the CDR3 is TGCAGTGCGAGACAGGACCCATTAGCCAAAAACATTCAGTACTTC. Translated, it gives CSARQDPLAKNIQYF.

This sequence joins TRBV5-5 and TRBJ2-1; perhaps TRBD1 as D (6 bases). The CDR3 sequence is 15 residues long. Germline CDR1 SGHKS, CDR2 YYEKEE (reference sequence). V shed 0 bases and J shed 5 bases, with 12 bases lying between them. The CDR3, as DNA: TGTGCCAGCAGCTTGGGTTCCAGGGGCCACAATGAGCAGTTCTTC. Translated, it gives CASSLGSRGHNEQFF.

The V and J genes are TRBV12-3 or TRBV12-4 and TRBJ1-2; 11 nucleotides line up with TRBD1. CDR3 length equals 16 residues. The V gene end was trimmed by 5 bases and the J gene end by 8 bases; junction bases not matched to a gene: 13. The CDR3 region has the DNA TGTGCCAGCAGTCCACGATGGGACAGGGGGAATCGCGGCTACACCTTC. Its protein product is CASSPRWDRGNRGYTF.

This clonotype was detected only a few times. The rearrangement links TRBV7-2 to TRBJ2-1, with 13 positions matching TRBD2. The junction had 8 bases not matched to a gene; V was cut back by 2 bases and J by 7 bases. This CDR3 contains 17 residues. Germline V lookup: CDR1 SGHTA, CDR2 FQGNSA. CDR3 sequence reads: CASSLSGTSGMFNEQFF. In nucleotides, the CDR3 is TGTGCCAGCAGCTTAAGCGGGACTAGCGGGATGTTTAATGAGCAGTTCTTC.

This clonotype was recorded a few times. The chain is built from TRBV5-1 and TRBJ2-7; tentative D call: TRBD2 (5 bases). From germline, CDR1 is SGHRS and CDR2 YFSETQ. Between the trimmed V and J ends, which lost 3 bases and 3 bases, there was a span of 10 bases. This CDR3 spans 13 amino acids. Here the CDR3 DNA reads TGCGCCAGCAGCTCCTGGACTGACTACGAGCAGTACTTC. Protein product: CASSSWTDYEQYF. Drawing the rest from reference TRBV5-1 and TRBJ2-7, the complete variable domain is KAGVTQTPRYLIKTRGQQVTLSCSPISGHRSVSWYQQTPGQGLQFLFEYFSETQRNKGNFPGRFSGRQFSNSRSEMNVSTLELGDSALYLCASSSWTDYEQYFGPGTRLTVT.

This clonotype occurred a few times. V gene TRBV7-9 combines with J gene TRBJ2-7; D remains ambiguous. The CDR3 consists of 12 residues. Germline CDR1 and CDR2: SEHNR and FQNEAQ (reference sequence). Trimming removed 8 bases at V and 3 bases at J, with 11 bases between. CDR3 coding DNA: TGTGCCAGCGGCCCTACAAGCTACGAGCAGTACTTC. Translating it yields CASGPTSYEQYF.

This clonotype was detected a few times. The rearrangement links TRBV18 to TRBJ2-7, with no clear D. The CDR3 length is 15 residues. Deletions cut 2 bases from V and 4 bases from J, with 15 bases between. CDR1 is KGHSH and CDR2 is LQKENI in the germline V gene. The CDR3 loop is CASSPNWGGTYEQYF. CDR3 coding DNA: TGTGCCAGCTCACCAAACTGGGGTGGAACATACGAGCAGTACTTC. The full variable domain, with the rest looked up from reference TRBV18 and TRBJ2-7, is NAGVMQNPRHLVRRRGQEARLRCSPMKGHSHVYWYRQLPEEGLKFMVYLQKENIIDESGMPKERFSAEFPKEGPSILRIQQVVRGDSAAYFCASSPNWGGTYEQYFGPGTRLTVT.

The sample holds a few counts of this clonotype. The J gene is TRBJ2-1, the V gene TRBV27, with 11 positions matching TRBD2. CDR1 is MNHEY, CDR2 SMNVEV, per germline (reference sequence). Trimming at V came to 5 bases and at J to 10 bases, leaving 4 bases not matched to a gene. This CDR3 comprises 13 residues. The CDR3 sequence is CASSPWTSGEQFF. Here the CDR3 DNA reads TGTGCCAGCAGTCCCTGGACTAGCGGGGAGCAGTTCTTC.

This chain links TRBV20-1 with TRBJ1-6, with 7 bases fitting TRBD1. CDR1 is DFQATT, CDR2 SNEGSKA, per germline (reference sequence). J was trimmed by 4 bases and V by 4 bases; bases with no gene match: 4. CDR3 size: 14 residues. The CDR3 nucleotides read TGCAGTGCTACGGAGGGGGCATATAATTCACCCCTCCACTTT. As protein: CSATEGAYNSPLHF.

The rearrangement uses TRBV25-1 and TRBJ2-3, with 10 nucleotides matching TRBD2. The CDR3 extends over 15 amino acids. CDR1 MGHDK and CDR2 SYGVNS come from the germline V gene. Losses at the gene ends were 4 bases for V and 4 bases for J; bases not matched to a gene: 5. The CDR3 DNA reads TGTGCCAGCAGTGCAGCTAGCGGGAGCCCAGATACGCAGTATTTT. The encoded protein is CASSAASGSPDTQYF.

The chain combines TRBV20-1 with TRBJ1-1, with a tentative D call TRBD1 (6 bases). Germline V CDR1 and CDR2: DFQATT, SNEGSKA (reference sequence). The CDR3 contains 16 residues. V lost 5 bases to trimming and J lost 1 base, with 20 bases between them. The CDR3 is CSAAARTAITNTEAFF. The CDR3 DNA sequence: TGCAGTGCTGCCGCTCGGACAGCTATAACGAACACTGAAGCTTTCTTT.

This chain connects TRBV3-1 to TRBJ2-7, with 10 bases aligning to TRBD2. CDR3 length: 16 amino acids. J was trimmed by 3 bases and V by 0 bases; bases with no gene match: 5. Germline V gene lookup returns CDR1 LGHDT and CDR2 YNNKEL (reference sequence). CDR3 DNA: TGTGCCAGCAGCCAAGACTCTAGCGGGAGTCTCTACGAGCAGTACTTC. Translating gives CASSQDSSGSLYEQYF.